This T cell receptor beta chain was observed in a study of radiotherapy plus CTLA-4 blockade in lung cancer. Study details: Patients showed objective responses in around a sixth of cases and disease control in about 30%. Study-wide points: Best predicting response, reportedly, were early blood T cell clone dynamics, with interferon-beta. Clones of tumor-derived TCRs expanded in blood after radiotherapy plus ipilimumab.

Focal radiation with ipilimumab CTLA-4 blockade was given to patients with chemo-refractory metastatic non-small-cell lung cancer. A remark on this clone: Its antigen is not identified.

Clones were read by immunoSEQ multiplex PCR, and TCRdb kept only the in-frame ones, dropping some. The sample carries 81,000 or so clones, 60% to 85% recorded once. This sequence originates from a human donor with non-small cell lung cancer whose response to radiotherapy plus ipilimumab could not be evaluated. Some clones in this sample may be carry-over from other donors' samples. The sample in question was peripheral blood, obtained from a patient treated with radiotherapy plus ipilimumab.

Written as DNA, the CDR3 is TGTGCCAGCAGCCAGCGAGGGGGCAGACATGAGCAGTTCTTC. It codes for CASSQRGGRHEQFF. The V call is TRBV5-5, the J call TRBJ2-1, with 7 bases matching TRBD1. Germline CDR1 reads SGHKS; CDR2 reads YYEKEE (reference sequence). The CDR3 runs 14 residues. V dropped 4 bases and J dropped 8; count of bases not matched to a gene: 9. The variable domain in full, completed from reference TRBV5-5 and TRBJ2-1, reads DAGVTQSPTHLIKTRGQQVTLRCSPISGHKSVSWYQQVLGQGPQFIFQYYEKEERGRGNFPDRFSARQFPNYSSELNVNALLLGDSALYLCASSQRGGRHEQFFGPGTRLTVL.